The 32 T cell receptor beta chains reported below all come from one sample, sequenced in a study of blood T cell repertoires in COVID-19 (dated by TCRdb to 2018 to 2020). The library was prepared using the immunoSEQ multiplex PCR assay. Imported from immuneACCESS, the table was reduced by TCRdb to in-frame sequences with V and J called. These copies leave out some clones; in studies compared against another copy, an unresolved V gene accounts for under half, and the cause of the remainder is not known. The sample contains 50,000 to 70,000 clones, 91% of them found a single time. The ten largest clones capture about 2.2% of the sample. Sequenced input: peripheral blood. Receptor source: a man aged 55 to 69 with acute or convalescent COVID-19.

This clone has only one observation. This chain joins TRBV5-1 and TRBJ1-3; perhaps TRBD1 as D (5 bases). The germline V gene has CDR1 SGHRS and CDR2 YFSETQ. Trimming took 2 bases from V and 1 from J, leaving 10 bases between them. The CDR3 consists of 15 residues. The CDR3 nucleotides are TGCGCCAGCAGCTTTGGCAGACAGTCTGGAAACACCATATATTTT. It is translated as CASSFGRQSGNTIYF.

This rearrangement joins TRBV18 to TRBJ2-1; 9 nucleotides line up with TRBD2. This CDR3 is built from 16 residues. The V and J ends lost 1 base and 8 bases, in that order; junction bases with no gene match: 9. CDR1 is KGHSH and CDR2 is LQKENI in the germline V gene. The CDR3: CASSPLAGVGSDEQFF. As DNA, the CDR3 is TGTGCCAGCTCACCACTAGCGGGAGTAGGGAGCGATGAGCAGTTCTTC.

This chain connects TRBV27 to TRBJ2-7, with TRBD2 matching over 9 bases. The CDR3 runs to 15 residues. The trim removed 3 bases at V and 0 bases at J, leaving 3 bases unmatched. Germline V CDR1 and CDR2: MNHEY, SMNVEV (reference sequence). The CDR3 here is CASSLYSGSSYEQYF. The CDR3 region has the DNA TGTGCCAGCAGTTTGTATAGCGGGAGCTCCTACGAGCAGTACTTC.

This chain joins TRBV18 and TRBJ1-1; D is ambiguous. V lost 4 bases and J 1 base, leaving 16 bases between the germline ends. The CDR3 has 16 amino acids. Looked up from germline, CDR1 is KGHSH and CDR2 is LQKENI. DNA for the CDR3: TGTGCCAGCTCACTTACCACGGGAAGGACGAACACTGAAGCTTTCTTT. Its protein product is CASSLTTGRTNTEAFF.

The J gene is TRBJ1-2, the V gene TRBV3-1 (or the pseudogene TRBV3-2); D gene ambiguous. The CDR3 spans 13 residues. The germline V and J ends were trimmed by 1 base and 3 bases, with 6 bases remaining between them. Germline V gene lookup returns CDR1 LGHDT and CDR2 YNNKEL (reference sequence). DNA of the CDR3: TGTGCCAGCAGCCAAGGAAACTACTATGGCTACACCTTC. This gives the protein CASSQGNYYGYTF.

The chain combines TRBV11-3 with TRBJ2-5; TRBD1 matches 9 bases. The germline CDR1 and CDR2 sequences are SGHNT and YENEEA. Losses at the gene ends were 3 bases for V and 4 bases for J; bases not matched to a gene: 6. CDR3 length: 15 residues. As DNA, the CDR3 is TGTGCCAGCAGCTTCGGGACAGGGCATATAGAGACCCAGTACTTC. Encoded protein: CASSFGTGHIETQYF.

This clone was observed a single time. V and J are TRBV4-3 and TRBJ1-4, with TRBD1 matching 9 bases. CDR3 size: 15 residues. In germline, CDR1 is LGHNA, CDR2 YSLEER. J gave up 4 bases and V 3 bases, and 3 bases lay outside the gene matches. CDR3 amino acids: CASSQPGQGNEKLFF. CDR3 nucleotide sequence: TGCGCCAGCAGCCAGCCGGGACAGGGTAATGAAAAACTGTTTTTT.

The gene calls are TRBV20-1 and TRBJ2-1, with D unresolved. V shed 3 bases and J shed 6 bases, with 6 bases lying between them. Germline V gene data show CDR1 as DFQATT and CDR2 as SNEGSKA (reference sequence). The CDR3 extends over 11 amino acids. The CDR3 sequence is CSASLSNEQFF. As DNA, the CDR3 is TGCAGTGCTAGTCTCAGCAATGAGCAGTTCTTC.

This clone was counted between two and nine times. V is TRBV4-2 and J is TRBJ2-7; 9 bases are a match to TRBD1. Trimming removed 0 bases from V and 3 bases from J; junction bases left unmatched: 3. This CDR3 is 15 amino acids long. Per the germline V gene, CDR1 is LGHNA and CDR2 is YNFKEQ. The CDR3, as DNA: TGTGCCAGCAGCCAAGAATGGACAGGGGACTACGAGCAGTACTTC. Amino acid sequence: CASSQEWTGDYEQYF.

This rearrangement joins TRBV5-1 to TRBJ2-7; no clear D gene. The CDR3 runs to 14 residues. CDR1 and CDR2 (germline): SGHRS, YFSETQ. Trimming removed 2 bases at V and 0 bases at J, with 9 bases between. In DNA, the CDR3 is TGCGCCAGCAGCTTACAGAGACACTCCTACGAGCAGTACTTC. Translation gives CASSLQRHSYEQYF.

This sequence joins TRBV4-3 and TRBJ1-3, with D unresolved. V dropped 2 bases and J dropped 0 bases, with 11 bases sitting between them. Germline V gene data show CDR1 as LGHNA and CDR2 as YSLEER. This CDR3 region has 16 residues. CDR3 coding DNA: TGCGCCAGCAGCCAAACGGGGATGCTCTCTGGAAACACCATATATTTT. As protein: CASSQTGMLSGNTIYF.

The gene calls are TRBV7-9 and TRBJ1-3; D is unclear. Germline assignment: CDR1 SEHNR and CDR2 FQNEAQ (reference sequence). This CDR3 is 14 amino acids long. With 2 bases removed from V and 0 bases from J, the gap between germline ends came to 5 bases. In nucleotides, the CDR3 is TGTGCCAGCAGCTTACCCTCCTCTGGAAACACCATATATTTT. Its protein product is CASSLPSSGNTIYF.

The genes are TRBV5-1 and TRBJ2-1, with 8 bases that match TRBD1. This CDR3 contains 14 residues. Germline trimming cut 0 bases from V and 15 bases from J; bases unmatched to any gene: 11. The germline CDR1 and CDR2 sequences are SGHRS and YFSETQ. The CDR3 sequence: CASSLGGQGQGAFF. The CDR3 DNA sequence: TGCGCCAGCAGCTTGGGAGGACAGGGTCAGGGGGCGTTCTTC.

The V and J genes are TRBV6-5 and TRBJ2-5, with TRBD1 matching 8 bases. The V segment lost 8 bases and the J segment 4 bases; nucleotides outside the gene matches: 6. The CDR3 consists of 13 residues. Germline CDR1 and CDR2: MNHEY and SVGAGI. In DNA, the CDR3 is TGTGCCAGCCGAACTACAGGGGGAGAGACCCAGTACTTC. This translates into CASRTTGGETQYF.

This sequence joins TRBV4-3 and TRBJ1-1; D gene ambiguous. CDR3 length: 14 residues. Germline assignment: CDR1 LGHNA and CDR2 YSLEER. V lost 2 bases and J lost 3, with 10 bases in between. CDR3 DNA sequence: TGCGCCAGCAGCCAACGAGGAGGGCACACTGAAGCTTTCTTT. It encodes CASSQRGGHTEAFF.

In this sample, this clone turned up once. The V gene is TRBV6-1, the J gene TRBJ1-3; no reliable D call. Germline CDR1 reads MNHNS; CDR2 reads SASEGT. The CDR3 has 14 residues. V was clipped by 2 bases and J by 4 bases, with 9 bases between them. CDR3 protein: CASSETDIGNTIYF. DNA for the CDR3: TGTGCCAGCAGTGAAACCGACATCGGAAACACCATATATTTT.

V gene TRBV28 combines with J gene TRBJ2-7, with 12 bases aligning to TRBD2. Germline V CDR1 and CDR2: MDHEN, SYDVKM. The junction had 8 bases not matched to a gene; V was cut back by 7 bases and J by 4 bases. The CDR3 has 15 amino acids. CDR3 in amino acids: CASIPLAGGPYEQYF. As DNA, the CDR3 is TGTGCCAGCATTCCCCTAGCGGGAGGGCCGTACGAGCAGTACTTC.

This clone was detected once. As DNA, the CDR3 is TGTGCCTGGAACCTACTCACGGGACTCTCTGGAAACACCATATATTTT. Its translation: CAWNLLTGLSGNTIYF. The chain is built from TRBV30 and TRBJ1-3, with D maybe TRBD1 (5 bases). Between the trimmed V and J ends, which lost 4 bases and 0 bases, there was a span of 16 bases. CDR1 and CDR2 from the germline V gene are GTSNPN and SVGIG (reference sequence). The CDR3 is 16 residues long.

The chain has TRBV19 and TRBJ1-5; perhaps TRBD1 as D (6 bases). Trimming removed 1 base at V and 6 bases at J, with 13 bases between. Germline CDR1 and CDR2: LNHDA and SQIVND (reference sequence). The CDR3 is 15 residues long. The CDR3 DNA reads TGTGCCAGTAGTATAGGCGGCAGGGGTACTCAGCCCCAGCATTTT. The encoded protein is CASSIGGRGTQPQHF. Supplemented by reference TRBV19 and TRBJ1-5, the full variable domain reads DGGITQSPKYLFRKEGQNVTLSCEQNLNHDAMYWYRQDPGQGLRLIYYSQIVNDFQKGDIAEGYSVSREKKESFPLTVTSAQKNPTAFYLCASSIGGRGTQPQHFGDGTRLSIL.

This clone was seen just once. V usage is TRBV28 and J usage is TRBJ1-5; 7 nucleotides line up with TRBD1. The germline gives CDR1 MDHEN, CDR2 SYDVKM. V lost 4 bases to trimming and J lost 4 bases; unmatched junction nucleotides: 10. The CDR3 length is 16 residues. The chain's CDR3 is CASSSPRTGPNQPQHF. CDR3 coding DNA: TGTGCCAGCAGTTCGCCACGGACAGGCCCTAATCAGCCCCAGCATTTT.

J is TRBJ2-5 and V is TRBV28, with 7 bases lining up with TRBD1. The CDR3 has 14 amino acids. Germline V gene sequence: CDR1 MDHEN, CDR2 SYDVKM. With 6 bases clipped from V and 2 bases from J, the junction kept 6 bases outside the gene matches. As DNA, the CDR3 is TGTGCCAGCAGCCCCCCGACAGGGCAAGAGACCCAGTACTTC. This sequence encodes CASSPPTGQETQYF.

The chain couples TRBV2 to TRBJ1-1, with D perhaps matching TRBD1 (5 bases). Trimming took off 7 bases at V and 0 bases at J, with 18 bases between the two ends. The germline CDR1 and CDR2 sequences are SNHLY and FYNNEI. The CDR3 contains 16 residues. DNA for the CDR3: TGTGCCAGCACATACTCTTCGGGGGAAGTGAACACTGAAGCTTTCTTT. Its translation: CASTYSSGEVNTEAFF.

This chain connects TRBV3-1 (or the pseudogene TRBV3-2) to TRBJ1-2, with D unresolved. Trimming stripped 1 base from V and 0 bases from J, with 12 bases between. The CDR3 sequence is 16 residues long. Germline V lookup: CDR1 LGHDT, CDR2 YNNKEL (reference sequence). The CDR3 sequence: CASSQVTGLANYGYTF. The CDR3 DNA reads as TGTGCCAGCAGCCAAGTAACCGGGTTAGCTAACTATGGCTACACCTTC.

This clone was picked up one time. The genes are TRBV28 and TRBJ2-7, with D unresolved. Trimming pared 4 bases from V and 2 bases from J, leaving 9 bases between. CDR3 length equals 13 residues. Germline V lookup: CDR1 MDHEN, CDR2 SYDVKM. The CDR3, as DNA: TGTGCCAGCAGTTACCGTGGGCCCTACGAGCAGTACTTC. Translating gives CASSYRGPYEQYF.

V is TRBV19 and J is TRBJ2-5; no firm D call. The CDR3 covers 12 residues. Germline V gene lookup returns CDR1 LNHDA and CDR2 SQIVND (reference sequence). Trimming stripped 7 bases from V and 4 bases from J, with 10 bases between. CDR3 loop: CASTNTGETQYF. Here the CDR3 DNA reads TGTGCCAGTACCAATACCGGAGAGACCCAGTACTTC.

The rearrangement uses TRBV9 and TRBJ1-2; 9 bases map to TRBD1. The CDR3 runs 18 residues. The germline gives CDR1 SGDLS, CDR2 YYNGEE. The V gene end was trimmed by 4 bases and the J gene end by 8 bases; junction bases not matched to a gene: 21. CDR3 DNA sequence: TGTGCCAGCAGCCCGTCGGGGGGGGACAGGGATAGGGGAGTCGGCTACACCTTC. Amino acid sequence: CASSPSGGDRDRGVGYTF.

The rearrangement joins TRBV29-1 to TRBJ2-5; TRBD1 is a possible D gene (5 bases). Germline V CDR1 and CDR2: SQVTM, ANQGSEA. Deletions cut 5 bases from V and 2 bases from J, with 9 bases between. The CDR3 totals 12 residues. In DNA form, the CDR3 reads TGCAGCGTTTCGACAGAGCAAGAGACCCAGTACTTC. It yields the protein CSVSTEQETQYF.

This clone was seen a handful of times. In DNA, the CDR3 is TGTGCCAGCAGTTTCAGCAGGCTATATGCTAATGAAAAACTGTTTTTT. Its protein is CASSFSRLYANEKLFF. The V call is TRBV28, the J call TRBJ1-4; D unclear. V was clipped by 3 bases and J by 3 bases, with 14 bases between them. Germline V CDR1 and CDR2: MDHEN, SYDVKM. The CDR3 loop spans 16 amino acids.

V is TRBV28 and J is TRBJ2-1, with TRBD2 matching 7 bases. This CDR3 has 14 amino acids. The J segment lost 2 bases and the V segment lost 5 bases, leaving 3 bases of the junction unmatched. Germline-derived CDR1 and CDR2 are MDHEN and SYDVKM. This CDR3 is CASSPGGAYNEQFF. DNA for the CDR3: TGTGCCAGCAGTCCGGGGGGTGCCTACAATGAGCAGTTCTTC. The full variable domain, its missing parts supplied by reference TRBV28 and TRBJ2-1, is DVKVTQSSRYLVKRTGEKVFLECVQDMDHENMFWYRQDPGLGLRLIYFSYDVKMKEKGDIPEGYSVSREKKERFSLILESASTNQTSMYLCASSPGGAYNEQFFGPGTRLTVL.

The chain carries TRBV7-6 and TRBJ2-2, with a possible D match to TRBD2 (6 bases). The germline CDR1 and CDR2 sequences are SGHVS and FNYEAQ. V dropped 0 bases and J dropped 6 bases, with 11 bases sitting between them. The CDR3 length is 15 residues. CDR3 amino acids: CASSLAAGLAGELFF. CDR3 bases: TGTGCCAGCAGCTTAGCTGCGGGATTGGCCGGGGAGCTGTTTTTT. The variable domain in full, with the rest retrieved from reference TRBV7-6 and TRBJ2-2, is GAGVSQSPRYKVTKRGQDVALRCDPISGHVSLYWYRQALGQGPEFLTYFNYEAQQDKSGLPNDRFSAERPEGSISTLTIQRTEQRDSAMYRCASSLAAGLAGELFFGEGSRLTVL.

The V call is TRBV7-3, the J call TRBJ2-3; 10 bases are a match to TRBD2. V shed 0 bases and J 4 bases; nucleotides not matched to a gene: 7. CDR1 SGHTA and CDR2 FQGTGA come from the germline V gene. This CDR3 contains 17 residues. This CDR3 is CASSLTAPAGGADTQYF. In DNA form, the CDR3 reads TGTGCCAGCAGCTTAACCGCTCCAGCGGGAGGGGCAGATACGCAGTATTTT.

The chain has TRBV7-2 and TRBJ1-1, with TRBD1 matching 8 bases. The CDR3 has 17 amino acids. V lost 2 bases and J lost 0; bases outside the gene matches: 8. CDR1 is SGHTA and CDR2 is FQGNSA in the germline V gene. CDR3 residues: CASSLFQGASMNTEAFF. CDR3 coding DNA: TGTGCCAGCAGCTTATTTCAGGGGGCGAGCATGAACACTGAAGCTTTCTTT.